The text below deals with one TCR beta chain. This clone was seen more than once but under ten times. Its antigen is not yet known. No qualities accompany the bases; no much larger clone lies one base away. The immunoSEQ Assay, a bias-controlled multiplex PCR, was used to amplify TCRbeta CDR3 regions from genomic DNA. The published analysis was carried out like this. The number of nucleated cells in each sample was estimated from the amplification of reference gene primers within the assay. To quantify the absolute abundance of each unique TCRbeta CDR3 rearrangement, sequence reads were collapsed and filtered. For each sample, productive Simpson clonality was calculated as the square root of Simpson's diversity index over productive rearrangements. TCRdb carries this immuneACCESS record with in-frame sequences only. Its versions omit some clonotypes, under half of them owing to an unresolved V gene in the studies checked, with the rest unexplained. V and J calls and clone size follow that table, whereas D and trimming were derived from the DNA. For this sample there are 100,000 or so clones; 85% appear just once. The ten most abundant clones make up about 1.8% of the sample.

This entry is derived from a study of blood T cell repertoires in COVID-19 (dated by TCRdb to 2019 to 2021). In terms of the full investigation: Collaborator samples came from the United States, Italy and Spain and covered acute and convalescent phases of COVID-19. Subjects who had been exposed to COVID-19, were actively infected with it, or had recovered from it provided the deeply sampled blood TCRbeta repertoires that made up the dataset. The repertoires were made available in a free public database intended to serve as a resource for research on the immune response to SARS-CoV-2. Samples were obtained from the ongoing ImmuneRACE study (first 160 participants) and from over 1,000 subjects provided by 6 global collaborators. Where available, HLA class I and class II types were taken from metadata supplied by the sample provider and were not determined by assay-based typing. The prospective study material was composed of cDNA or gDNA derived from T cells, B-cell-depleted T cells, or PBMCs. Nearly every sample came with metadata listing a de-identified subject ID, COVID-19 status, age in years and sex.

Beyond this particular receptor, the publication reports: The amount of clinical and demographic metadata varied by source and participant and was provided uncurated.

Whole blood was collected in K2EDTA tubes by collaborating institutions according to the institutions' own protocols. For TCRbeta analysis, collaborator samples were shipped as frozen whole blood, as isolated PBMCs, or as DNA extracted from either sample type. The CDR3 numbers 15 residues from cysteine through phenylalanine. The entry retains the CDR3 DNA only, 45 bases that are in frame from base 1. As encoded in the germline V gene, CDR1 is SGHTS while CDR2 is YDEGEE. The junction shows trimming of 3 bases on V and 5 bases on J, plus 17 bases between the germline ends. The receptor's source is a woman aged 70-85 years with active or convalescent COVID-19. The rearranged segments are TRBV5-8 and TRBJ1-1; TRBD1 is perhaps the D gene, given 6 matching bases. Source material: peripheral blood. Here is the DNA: TGTGCCAGCAGCTGGGACGGGGGGGCTGGGACTGAAGCTTTCTTT. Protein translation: CASSWDGGAGTEAFF.